Below are 12 T cell receptor beta chains sequenced from a single sample in a study of blood T cell repertoires in COVID-19. Clones were sequenced by immunoSEQ multiplex PCR, and TCRdb holds only the in-frame ones, with some missing. This table has hundreds of thousands of clones, more than 75% appearing once. Material for sequencing was peripheral blood. Receptors were obtained from an older woman with active or convalescent COVID-19.

The chain joins TRBV11-3 to TRBJ1-6; D gene ambiguous. V lost 5 bases to trimming and J lost 6 bases, with 14 bases between them. Germline CDR1 SGHNT, CDR2 YENEEA. The CDR3 covers 15 residues. CDR3: CASSQGRGGNSPLHF. In nucleotides, the CDR3 is TGTGCCAGCAGCCAAGGACGGGGTGGTAATTCACCCCTCCACTTT.

V and J are TRBV6-2 or TRBV6-3 and TRBJ1-1, with 8 bases that match TRBD1. The CDR3 is 15 residues long. Germline V gives CDR1 MNHEY, CDR2 SVGEGT. V lost 6 bases to trimming and J lost 5 bases; unmatched junction nucleotides: 11. CDR3 residues: CASSEIQGAGTEAFF. The CDR3 coding sequence is TGTGCCAGCAGCGAAATCCAGGGGGCAGGTACTGAAGCTTTCTTT.

V usage is TRBV18 and J usage is TRBJ1-2; D gene unclear. Germline lookup yields CDR1 KGHSH and CDR2 LQKENI. CDR3 length: 13 residues. Trimming stripped 3 bases from V and 4 bases from J, with 9 bases between. CDR3 region: CASSPTDSYGYTF. The CDR3 DNA reads TGTGCCAGCTCACCGACGGACTCCTATGGCTACACCTTC. The variable domain in full, completed from reference TRBV18 and TRBJ1-2, reads NAGVMQNPRHLVRRRGQEARLRCSPMKGHSHVYWYRQLPEEGLKFMVYLQKENIIDESGMPKERFSAEFPKEGPSILRIQQVVRGDSAAYFCASSPTDSYGYTFGSGTRLTVV.

V usage is TRBV9 and J usage is TRBJ2-7; D is perhaps TRBD2 (6 bases). The CDR3 covers 15 residues. V was pared by 4 bases and J by 4 bases, with 18 bases between. Germline V gene lookup returns CDR1 SGDLS and CDR2 YYNGEE. The CDR3 DNA sequence: TGTGCCAGCAGCCACACATGGGGGACTTCTTACGAGCAGTACTTC. Amino acids: CASSHTWGTSYEQYF.

The chain uses TRBV19 and TRBJ2-2, with 7 bases lining up with TRBD1. The CDR3 length is 15 residues. From germline, CDR1 is LNHDA and CDR2 SQIVND (reference sequence). J gave up 5 bases and V 7 bases, and 10 bases lay outside the gene matches. The CDR3 loop reads CASKAKGASTGELFF. The CDR3 nucleotides read TGTGCCAGTAAGGCCAAGGGGGCAAGTACCGGGGAGCTGTTTTTT.

This clone came up once. The CDR3 nucleotides read TGTGCCACCAGCAGAGAGGGTGGCAGGGCTTGGGACACTGAAGCTTTCTTT. Translating gives CATSREGGRAWDTEAFF. The J gene is TRBJ1-1, the V gene TRBV15; perhaps TRBD1 as D (5 bases). Germline CDR1 and CDR2: LNHNV and YYDKDF (reference sequence). This CDR3 comprises 17 residues. Trimming left V 0 bases short and J 3 bases short, with 17 bases between.

V and J are TRBV14 and TRBJ2-7; D gene unclear. The germline CDR1 and CDR2 sequences are SGHDN and FVKESK. The CDR3 loop spans 15 amino acids. Trimming pared 2 bases from V and 5 bases from J, leaving 16 bases between. CDR3 DNA sequence: TGTGCCAGCAGCCAACCTCCGTCGCGTATCCACGAGCAGTACTTC. This gives the protein CASSQPPSRIHEQYF.

Only a few counts were recorded for this clone. The CDR3 sequence is CASSPGGSRGYNSPLHF. DNA for the CDR3: TGTGCCAGCAGCCCAGGGGGGTCCAGGGGATATAATTCACCCCTCCACTTT. The rearrangement joins TRBV9 to TRBJ1-6; the match to TRBD1 covers 7 bases. Germline CDR1 is SGDLS and CDR2 is YYNGEE. J lost 4 bases, V lost 4 bases, and 11 bases had no gene match. This CDR3 spans 17 amino acids.

The V and J genes are TRBV2 and TRBJ2-7; D unresolved. The CDR3 has 14 residues. V shed 7 bases and J shed 4 bases, with 17 bases lying between them. The germline gives CDR1 SNHLY, CDR2 FYNNEI. CDR3 amino acids: CASNWQDLGYEQYF. The CDR3 DNA follows: TGTGCCAGCAACTGGCAGGATTTAGGATACGAGCAGTACTTC.

The V and J genes are TRBV5-1 and TRBJ2-5; possibly TRBD1 for D (5 bases). The CDR3 is 14 residues long. Between the trimmed V and J ends, which lost 4 bases and 3 bases, there was a span of 13 bases. Germline CDR1 is SGHRS and CDR2 is YFSETQ. CDR3 sequence: CASSPSTTEETQYF. The CDR3 DNA is TGCGCCAGCAGCCCAAGCACGACAGAAGAGACCCAGTACTTC.

The chain carries TRBV6-6 and TRBJ2-7; TRBD2 matches at 8 bases. Unmatched junction bases numbered 11, after V lost 6 bases and J lost 4 bases. The germline CDR1 and CDR2 sequences are MNHNY and SVGAGI (reference sequence). This CDR3 is built from 15 residues. The CDR3 coding sequence is TGTGCCAGCAGCCACCGGGGGGGCCTTACGTACGAGCAGTACTTC. Translation gives CASSHRGGLTYEQYF.

This clone appeared once. This chain joins TRBV6-2 or TRBV6-3 and TRBJ2-5; D perhaps matches TRBD1 (6 bases). CDR1 MNHEY and CDR2 SVGEGT come from the germline V gene. The V end lost 5 bases, the J end lost 4 bases, and 11 bases lay between the germline ends. This CDR3 spans 13 amino acids. CDR3 coding DNA: TGTGCCAGCAGTCCCACAGGGACAGAGACCCAGTACTTC. Translated, it gives CASSPTGTETQYF.